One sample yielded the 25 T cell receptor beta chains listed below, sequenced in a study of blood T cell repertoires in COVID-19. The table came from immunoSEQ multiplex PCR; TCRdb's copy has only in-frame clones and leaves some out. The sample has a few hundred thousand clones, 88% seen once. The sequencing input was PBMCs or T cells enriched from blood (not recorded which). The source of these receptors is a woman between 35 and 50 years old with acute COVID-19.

The CDR3 DNA is TGTGCCAGCAGCCGTGTGACAGGAACAGGAGAGACCCAGTACTTC. Protein product: CASSRVTGTGETQYF. The rearrangement links TRBV7-2 to TRBJ2-5; D might be TRBD1 (6 bases). Trimming left V 5 bases short and J 4 bases short, with 17 bases between. Germline values: CDR1 SGHTA, CDR2 FQGNSA. The CDR3 extends over 15 amino acids.

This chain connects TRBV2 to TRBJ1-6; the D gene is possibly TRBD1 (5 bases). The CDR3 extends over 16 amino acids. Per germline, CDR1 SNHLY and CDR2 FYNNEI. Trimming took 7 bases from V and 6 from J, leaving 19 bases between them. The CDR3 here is CASTPLEGRGNSPLHF. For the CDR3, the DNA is TGTGCCAGCACTCCCCTCGAGGGGAGGGGTAATTCACCCCTCCACTTT.

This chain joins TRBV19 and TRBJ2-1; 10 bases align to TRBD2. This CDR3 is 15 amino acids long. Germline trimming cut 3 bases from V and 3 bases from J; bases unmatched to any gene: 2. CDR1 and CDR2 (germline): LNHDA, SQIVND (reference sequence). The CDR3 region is CASSMSGRDYNEQFF. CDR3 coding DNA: TGTGCCAGTAGTATGAGCGGGAGGGACTACAATGAGCAGTTCTTC. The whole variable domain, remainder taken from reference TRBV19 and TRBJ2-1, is DGGITQSPKYLFRKEGQNVTLSCEQNLNHDAMYWYRQDPGQGLRLIYYSQIVNDFQKGDIAEGYSVSREKKESFPLTVTSAQKNPTAFYLCASSMSGRDYNEQFFGPGTRLTVL.

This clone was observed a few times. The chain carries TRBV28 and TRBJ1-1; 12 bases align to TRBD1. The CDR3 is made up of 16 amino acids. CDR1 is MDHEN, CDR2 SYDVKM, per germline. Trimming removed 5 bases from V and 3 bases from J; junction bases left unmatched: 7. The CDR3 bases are TGTGCCAGCAGTACCGGGACAGGGGGCCCGGACACTGAAGCTTTCTTT. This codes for CASSTGTGGPDTEAFF.

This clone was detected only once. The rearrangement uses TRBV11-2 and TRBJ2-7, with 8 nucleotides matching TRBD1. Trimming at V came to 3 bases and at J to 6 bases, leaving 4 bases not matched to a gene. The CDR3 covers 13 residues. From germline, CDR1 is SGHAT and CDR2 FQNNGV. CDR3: CASSLDRAREQYF. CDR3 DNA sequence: TGTGCCAGCAGCTTGGACAGGGCACGCGAGCAGTACTTC.

The CDR3 sequence: CASSQALGLGYTF. CDR3 bases: TGTGCCAGCAGCCAAGCGTTGGGTCTTGGCTACACCTTC. This rearrangement joins TRBV27 to TRBJ1-2; D gene unclear. CDR1 is MNHEY, CDR2 SMNVEV, per germline (reference sequence). The CDR3 has 13 amino acids. Trimming took off 6 bases at V and 7 bases at J, with 15 bases between the two ends.

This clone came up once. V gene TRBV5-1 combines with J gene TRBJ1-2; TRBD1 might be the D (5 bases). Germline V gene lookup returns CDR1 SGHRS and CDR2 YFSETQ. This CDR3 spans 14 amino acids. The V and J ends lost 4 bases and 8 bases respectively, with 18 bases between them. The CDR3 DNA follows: TGCGCCAGCAGCACCTCCAACCAGGGTCGGGGCTACACCTTC. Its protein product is CASSTSNQGRGYTF.

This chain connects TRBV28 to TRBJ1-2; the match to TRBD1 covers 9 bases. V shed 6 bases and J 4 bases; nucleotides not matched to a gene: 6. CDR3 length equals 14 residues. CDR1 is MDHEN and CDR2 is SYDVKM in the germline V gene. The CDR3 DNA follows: TGTGCCAGCAGGGGGACAGGGAGGCCCTATGGCTACACCTTC. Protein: CASRGTGRPYGYTF.

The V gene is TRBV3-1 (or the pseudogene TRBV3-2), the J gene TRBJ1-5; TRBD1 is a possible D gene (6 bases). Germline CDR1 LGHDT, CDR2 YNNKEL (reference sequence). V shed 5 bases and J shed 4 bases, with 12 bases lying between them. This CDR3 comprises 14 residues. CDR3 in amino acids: CASSSRTANQPQHF. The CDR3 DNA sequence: TGTGCCAGCAGCTCCCGGACAGCTAATCAGCCCCAGCATTTT.

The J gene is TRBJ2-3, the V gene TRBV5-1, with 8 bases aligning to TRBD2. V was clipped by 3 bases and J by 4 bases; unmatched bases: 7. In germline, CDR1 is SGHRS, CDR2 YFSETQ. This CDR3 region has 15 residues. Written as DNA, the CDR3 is TGCGCCAGCAGCTCCGGGGGGGCTACGGCAGATACGCAGTATTTT. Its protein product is CASSSGGATADTQYF.

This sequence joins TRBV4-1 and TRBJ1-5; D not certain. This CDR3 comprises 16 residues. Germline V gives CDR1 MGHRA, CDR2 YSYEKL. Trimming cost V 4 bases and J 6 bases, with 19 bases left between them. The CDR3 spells CASSLNTAVEGQPQHF. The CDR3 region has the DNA TGCGCCAGCAGCCTTAACACGGCGGTGGAGGGTCAGCCCCAGCATTTT.

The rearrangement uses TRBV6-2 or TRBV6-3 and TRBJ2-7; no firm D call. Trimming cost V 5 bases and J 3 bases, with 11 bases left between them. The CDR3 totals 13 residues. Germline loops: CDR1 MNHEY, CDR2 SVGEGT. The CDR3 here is CASSQKPSYEQYV. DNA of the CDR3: TGTGCCAGCAGTCAGAAACCCAGCTACGAGCAGTACGTC.

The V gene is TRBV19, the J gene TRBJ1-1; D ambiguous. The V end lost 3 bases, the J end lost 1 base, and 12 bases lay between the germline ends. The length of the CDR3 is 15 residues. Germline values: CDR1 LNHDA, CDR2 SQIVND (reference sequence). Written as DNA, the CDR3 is TGTGCCAGTAGTATGAGGAGGGCTCGGAACACTGAAGCTTTCTTT. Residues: CASSMRRARNTEAFF.

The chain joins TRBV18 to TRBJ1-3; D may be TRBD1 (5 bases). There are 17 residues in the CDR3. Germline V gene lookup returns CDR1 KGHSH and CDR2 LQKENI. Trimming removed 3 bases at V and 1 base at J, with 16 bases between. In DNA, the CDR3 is TGTGCCAGCTCACCGGGGCGCCGGACCTGGTCTGGAAACACCATATATTTT. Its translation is CASSPGRRTWSGNTIYF.

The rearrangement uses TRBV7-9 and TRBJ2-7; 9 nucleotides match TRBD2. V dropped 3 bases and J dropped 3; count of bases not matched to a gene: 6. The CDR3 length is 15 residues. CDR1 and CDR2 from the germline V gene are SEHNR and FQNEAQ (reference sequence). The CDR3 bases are TGTGCCAGCAGCTTGAGTCTAGCGGGAAGCTACGAGCAGTACTTC. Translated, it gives CASSLSLAGSYEQYF.

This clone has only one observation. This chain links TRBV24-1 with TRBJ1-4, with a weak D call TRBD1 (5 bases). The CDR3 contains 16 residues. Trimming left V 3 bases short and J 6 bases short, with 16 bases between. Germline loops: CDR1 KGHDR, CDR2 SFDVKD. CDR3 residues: CATSDATGKHHEKLFF. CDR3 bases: TGTGCCACCAGTGATGCTACAGGCAAACACCATGAAAAACTGTTTTTT.

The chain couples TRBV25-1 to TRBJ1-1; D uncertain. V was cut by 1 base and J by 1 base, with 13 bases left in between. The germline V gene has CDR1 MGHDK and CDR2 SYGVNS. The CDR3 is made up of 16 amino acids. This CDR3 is CASSESHNYRNTEAFF. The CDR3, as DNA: TGTGCCAGCAGTGAATCCCACAATTACAGGAACACTGAAGCTTTCTTT.

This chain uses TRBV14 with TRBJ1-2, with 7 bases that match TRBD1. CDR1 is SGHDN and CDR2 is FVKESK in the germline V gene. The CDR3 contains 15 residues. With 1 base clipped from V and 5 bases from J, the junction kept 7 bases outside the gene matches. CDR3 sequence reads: CASSQGLGTDYGYTF. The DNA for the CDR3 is TGTGCCAGCAGCCAAGGCCTAGGGACAGATTATGGCTACACCTTC.

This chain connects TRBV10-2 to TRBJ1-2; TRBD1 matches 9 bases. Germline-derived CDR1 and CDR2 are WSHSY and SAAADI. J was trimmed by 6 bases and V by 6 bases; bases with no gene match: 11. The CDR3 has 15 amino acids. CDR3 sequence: CASSPGQGPPDGYTF. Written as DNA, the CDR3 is TGCGCCAGCAGCCCCGGACAGGGGCCGCCTGATGGCTACACCTTC.

DNA for the CDR3: TGTGCCAGAAGCTTGGTAGACAGTTCGAACACCGGGGAGCTGTTTTTT. Residues: CARSLVDSSNTGELFF. V and J are TRBV5-3 and TRBJ2-2; TRBD1 is a possible D gene (5 bases). TRBV5-3 counts as an open reading frame of uncertain function. Deletions cut 0 bases from V and 0 bases from J, with 9 bases between. The CDR3 is 16 amino acids.

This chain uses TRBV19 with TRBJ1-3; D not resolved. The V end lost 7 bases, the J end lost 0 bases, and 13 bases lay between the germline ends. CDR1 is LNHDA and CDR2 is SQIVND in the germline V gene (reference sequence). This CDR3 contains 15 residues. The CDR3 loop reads CASTRLADSGNTIYF. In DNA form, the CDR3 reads TGTGCCAGTACCCGCTTGGCGGACTCTGGAAACACCATATATTTT.

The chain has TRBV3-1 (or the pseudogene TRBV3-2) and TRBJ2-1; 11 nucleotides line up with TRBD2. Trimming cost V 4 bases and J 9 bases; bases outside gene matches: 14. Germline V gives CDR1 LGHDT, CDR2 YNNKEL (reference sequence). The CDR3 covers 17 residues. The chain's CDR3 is CASSPPRGSGRAGEQFF. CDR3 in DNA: TGTGCCAGCAGCCCACCCCGGGGTAGCGGGAGGGCCGGTGAGCAGTTCTTC.

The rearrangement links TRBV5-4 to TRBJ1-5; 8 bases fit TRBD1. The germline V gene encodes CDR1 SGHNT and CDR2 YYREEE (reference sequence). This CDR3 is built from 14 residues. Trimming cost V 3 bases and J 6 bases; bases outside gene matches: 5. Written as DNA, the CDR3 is TGTGCCAGCAGCTCAGGGGGCGTTGGTCAGCCCCAGCATTTT. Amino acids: CASSSGGVGQPQHF.

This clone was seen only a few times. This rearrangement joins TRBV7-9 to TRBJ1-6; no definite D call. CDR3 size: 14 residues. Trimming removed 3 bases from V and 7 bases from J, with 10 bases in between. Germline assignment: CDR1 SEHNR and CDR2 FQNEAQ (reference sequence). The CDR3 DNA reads TGTGCCAGCAGCTTGGAACAGCTAAATTCACCCCTCCACTTT. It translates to CASSLEQLNSPLHF.

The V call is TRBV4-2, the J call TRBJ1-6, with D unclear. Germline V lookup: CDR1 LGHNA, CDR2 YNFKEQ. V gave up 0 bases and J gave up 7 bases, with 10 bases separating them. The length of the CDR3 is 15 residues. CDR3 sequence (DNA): TGTGCCAGCAGCCAAGAGATCCTGGGCAATTCACCCCTCCACTTT. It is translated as CASSQEILGNSPLHF.